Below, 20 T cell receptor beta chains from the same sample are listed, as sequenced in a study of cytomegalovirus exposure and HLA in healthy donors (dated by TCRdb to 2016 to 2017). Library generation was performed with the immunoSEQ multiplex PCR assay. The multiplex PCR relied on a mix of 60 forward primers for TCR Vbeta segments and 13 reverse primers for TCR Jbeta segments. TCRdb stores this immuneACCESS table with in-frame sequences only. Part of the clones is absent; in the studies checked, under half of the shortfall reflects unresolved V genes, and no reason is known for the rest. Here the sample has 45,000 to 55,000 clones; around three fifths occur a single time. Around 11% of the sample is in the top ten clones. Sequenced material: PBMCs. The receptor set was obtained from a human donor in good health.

CDR3: CASSPTSQGFQPQHF. CDR3 nucleotide sequence: TGTGCCAGCTCACCTACATCACAGGGGTTTCAGCCCCAGCATTTT. The chain links TRBV18 to TRBJ1-5, with TRBD1 identical over 7 bases. Germline V gives CDR1 KGHSH, CDR2 LQKENI. J lost 6 bases, V lost 3 bases, and 8 bases had no gene match. The CDR3 runs 15 residues.

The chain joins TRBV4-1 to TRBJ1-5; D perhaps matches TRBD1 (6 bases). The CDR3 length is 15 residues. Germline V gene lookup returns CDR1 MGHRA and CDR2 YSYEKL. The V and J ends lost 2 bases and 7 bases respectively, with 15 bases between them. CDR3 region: CASSQQDRSGQPQHF. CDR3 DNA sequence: TGCGCCAGCAGCCAACAGGACAGATCGGGCCAGCCCCAGCATTTT.

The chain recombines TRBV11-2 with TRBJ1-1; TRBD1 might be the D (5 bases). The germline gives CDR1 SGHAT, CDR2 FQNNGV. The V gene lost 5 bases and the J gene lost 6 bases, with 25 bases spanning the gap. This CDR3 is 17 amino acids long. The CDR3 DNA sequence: TGTGCCAGCAGCCCCCCTGGTGAGAGGCAGGGTATCGCTGAAGCTTTCTTT. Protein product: CASSPPGERQGIAEAFF.

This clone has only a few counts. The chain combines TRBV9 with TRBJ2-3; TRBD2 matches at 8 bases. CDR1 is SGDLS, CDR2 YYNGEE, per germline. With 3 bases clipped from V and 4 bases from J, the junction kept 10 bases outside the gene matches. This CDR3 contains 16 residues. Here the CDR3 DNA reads TGTGCCAGCAGCGGGATAGCGGGGACCCAATCAGATACGCAGTATTTT. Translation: CASSGIAGTQSDTQYF. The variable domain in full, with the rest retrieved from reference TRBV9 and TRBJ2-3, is DSGVTQTPKHLITATGQRVTLRCSPRSGDLSVYWYQQSLDQGLQFLIQYYNGEERAKGNILERFSAQQFPDLHSELNLSSLELGDSALYFCASSGIAGTQSDTQYFGPGTRLTVL.

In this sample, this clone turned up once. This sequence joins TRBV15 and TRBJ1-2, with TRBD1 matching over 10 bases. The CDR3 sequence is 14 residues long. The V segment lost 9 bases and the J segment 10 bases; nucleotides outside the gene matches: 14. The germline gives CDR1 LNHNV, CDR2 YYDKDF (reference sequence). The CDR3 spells CATGTGGTGEVYTF. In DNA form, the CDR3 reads TGTGCCACAGGGACAGGAGGGACAGGGGAGGTCTACACCTTC.

CDR3 DNA: TGTGCCAGCAGCGAAAGACAGGTAACTGAAGCTTTCTTT. Translation: CASSERQVTEAFF. The chain is built from TRBV7-9 and TRBJ1-1, with D tentatively TRBD1 (6 bases). This CDR3 spans 13 amino acids. V was shortened by 5 bases and J by 5 bases, with 12 bases between the two germline ends. CDR1 and CDR2 (germline): SEHNR, FQNEAQ (reference sequence).

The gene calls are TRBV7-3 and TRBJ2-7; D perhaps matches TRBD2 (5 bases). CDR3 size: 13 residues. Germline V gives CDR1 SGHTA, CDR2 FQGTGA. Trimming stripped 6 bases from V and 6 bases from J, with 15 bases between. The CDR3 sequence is CASSSNARGEQYF. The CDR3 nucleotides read TGTGCCAGCAGTTCCAACGCTCGGGGCGAGCAGTACTTC.

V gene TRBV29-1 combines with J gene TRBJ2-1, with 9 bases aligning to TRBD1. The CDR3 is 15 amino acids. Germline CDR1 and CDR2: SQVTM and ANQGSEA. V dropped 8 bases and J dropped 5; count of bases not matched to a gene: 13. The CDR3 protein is CSTSGQGTLHNEQFF. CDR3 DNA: TGCAGCACGTCGGGACAGGGTACGTTGCACAATGAGCAGTTCTTC.

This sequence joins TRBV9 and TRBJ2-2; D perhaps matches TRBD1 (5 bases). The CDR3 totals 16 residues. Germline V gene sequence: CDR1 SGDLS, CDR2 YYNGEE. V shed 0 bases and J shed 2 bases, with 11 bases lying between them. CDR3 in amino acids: CASSVGRARNTGELFF. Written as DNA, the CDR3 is TGTGCCAGCAGCGTAGGCAGGGCCCGAAACACCGGGGAGCTGTTTTTT.

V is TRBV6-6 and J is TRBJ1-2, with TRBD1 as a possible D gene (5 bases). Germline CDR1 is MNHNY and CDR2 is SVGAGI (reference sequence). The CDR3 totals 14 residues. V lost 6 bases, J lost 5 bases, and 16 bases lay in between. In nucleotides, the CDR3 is TGTGCCAGCAGACCCAGACAGAGACCTTATGGCTACACCTTC. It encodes CASRPRQRPYGYTF.

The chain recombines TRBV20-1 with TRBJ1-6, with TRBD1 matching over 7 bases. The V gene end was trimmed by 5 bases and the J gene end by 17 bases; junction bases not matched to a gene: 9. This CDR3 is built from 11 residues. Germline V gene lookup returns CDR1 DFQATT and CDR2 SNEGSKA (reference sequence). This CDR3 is CSAWGTGVVHF. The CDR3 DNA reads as TGCAGTGCTTGGGGAACAGGGGTGGTCCACTTT.

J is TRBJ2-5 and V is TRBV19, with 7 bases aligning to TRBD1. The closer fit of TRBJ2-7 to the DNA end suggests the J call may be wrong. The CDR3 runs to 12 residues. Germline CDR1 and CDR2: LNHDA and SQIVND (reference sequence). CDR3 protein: CASSDRVYEQYF. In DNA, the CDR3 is TGTGCCAGTAGTGACAGGGTATACGAGCAGTACTTC.

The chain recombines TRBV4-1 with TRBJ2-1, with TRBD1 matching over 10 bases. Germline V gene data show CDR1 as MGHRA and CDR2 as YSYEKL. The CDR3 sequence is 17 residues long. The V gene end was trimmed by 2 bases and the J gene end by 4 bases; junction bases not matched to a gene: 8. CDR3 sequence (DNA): TGCGCCAGCAGCCAACCTCCGGGACAGGGGTTTTACAATGAGCAGTTCTTC. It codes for CASSQPPGQGFYNEQFF.

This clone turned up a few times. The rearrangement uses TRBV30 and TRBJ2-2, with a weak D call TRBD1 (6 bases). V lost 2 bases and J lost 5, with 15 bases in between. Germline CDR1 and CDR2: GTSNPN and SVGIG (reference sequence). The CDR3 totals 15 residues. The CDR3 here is CAWSWSLRGTGELFF. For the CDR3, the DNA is TGTGCCTGGAGTTGGAGCCTGAGGGGGACCGGGGAGCTGTTTTTT.

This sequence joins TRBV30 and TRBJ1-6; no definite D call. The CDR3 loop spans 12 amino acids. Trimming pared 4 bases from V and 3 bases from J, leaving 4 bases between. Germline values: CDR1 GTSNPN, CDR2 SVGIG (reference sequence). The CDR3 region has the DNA TGTGCCTGGAACGGCTATAATTCACCCCTCCACTTT. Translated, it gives CAWNGYNSPLHF.

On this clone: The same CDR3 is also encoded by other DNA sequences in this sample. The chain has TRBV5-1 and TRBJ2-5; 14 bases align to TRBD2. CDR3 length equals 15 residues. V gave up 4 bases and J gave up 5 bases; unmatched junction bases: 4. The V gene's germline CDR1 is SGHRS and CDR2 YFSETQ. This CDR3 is CASSLWTSGGETQYF. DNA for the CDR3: TGCGCCAGCAGCCTCTGGACTAGCGGGGGGGAGACCCAGTACTTC.

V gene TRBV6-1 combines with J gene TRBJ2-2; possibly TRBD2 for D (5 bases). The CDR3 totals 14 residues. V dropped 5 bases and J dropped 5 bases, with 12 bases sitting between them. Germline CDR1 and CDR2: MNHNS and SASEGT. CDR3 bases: TGTGCCAGCAGTAAGCCTGAGGGAACCGGGGAGCTGTTTTTT. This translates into CASSKPEGTGELFF.

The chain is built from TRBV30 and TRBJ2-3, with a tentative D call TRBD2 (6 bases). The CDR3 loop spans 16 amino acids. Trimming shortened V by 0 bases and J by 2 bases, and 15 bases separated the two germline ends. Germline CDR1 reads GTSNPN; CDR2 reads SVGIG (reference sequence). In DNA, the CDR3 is TGTGCCTGGAGTGTACGTGGTCGGGGGACCACAGATACGCAGTATTTT. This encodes CAWSVRGRGTTDTQYF. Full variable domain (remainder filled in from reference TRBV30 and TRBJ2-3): SQTIHQWPATLVQPVGSPLSLECTVEGTSNPNLYWYRQAAGRGLQLLFYSVGIGQISSEVPQNLSASRPQDRQFILSSKKLLLSDSGFYLCAWSVRGRGTTDTQYFGPGTRLTVL.

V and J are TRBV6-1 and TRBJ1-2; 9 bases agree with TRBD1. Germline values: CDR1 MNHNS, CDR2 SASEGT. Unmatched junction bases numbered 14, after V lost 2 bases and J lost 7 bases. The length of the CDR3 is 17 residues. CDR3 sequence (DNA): TGTGCCAGCAGTGAAAGAAGCTTCGGACAGGGGATCGGTGGCTACACCTTC. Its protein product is CASSERSFGQGIGGYTF.

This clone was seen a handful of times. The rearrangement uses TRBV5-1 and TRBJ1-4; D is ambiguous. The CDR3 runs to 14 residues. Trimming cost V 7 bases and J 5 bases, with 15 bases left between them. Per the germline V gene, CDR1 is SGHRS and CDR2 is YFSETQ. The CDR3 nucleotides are TGCGCCAGCTCTCATGGGCAGGCGAATGAAAAACTGTTTTTT. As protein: CASSHGQANEKLFF. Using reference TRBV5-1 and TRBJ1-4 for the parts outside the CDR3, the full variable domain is KAGVTQTPRYLIKTRGQQVTLSCSPISGHRSVSWYQQTPGQGLQFLFEYFSETQRNKGNFPGRFSGRQFSNSRSEMNVSTLELGDSALYLCASSHGQANEKLFFGSGTQLSVL.